Each of the 9 T cell receptor beta chains below was sequenced from the same sample in a study of metastatic and nonmetastatic thyroid tumors. Patients had received no treatment of any kind before thyroid surgery. TCRdb ran MiXCR on the PCR reads. In the table there are about 21,000 clones, about 16% of which are singletons. What was sequenced was blood. The receptors here all came from a male donor with papillary thyroid cancer or a benign thyroid nodule (not recorded which). Some clones in this sample may be carry-over from other donors' samples.

This clone occurred many times. The rearrangement links TRBV15 to TRBJ1-5; D call uncertain. From germline, CDR1 is LNHNV and CDR2 YYDKDF (reference sequence). The CDR3 sequence is 15 residues long. The V gene lost 1 base and the J gene lost 11 bases, with 18 bases spanning the gap. The DNA of the CDR3 is TGTGCCACCAGCAGAGCCTTGGGCGGGGTCAAGGCCCAGCATTTT. It yields the protein CATSRALGGVKAQHF.

The rearrangement joins TRBV4-1 to TRBJ2-2; 7 nucleotides match TRBD1. CDR1 and CDR2 (germline): MGHRA, YSYEKL. Germline trimming cut 3 bases from V and 0 bases from J; bases unmatched to any gene: 13. This CDR3 comprises 19 residues. The CDR3 sequence is CASSQTSSGGVTNTGELFF. DNA for the CDR3: TGCGCCAGCAGCCAGACGAGCTCAGGGGGAGTAACGAACACCGGGGAGCTGTTTTTT.

This clone was detected ten times or more. The chain links TRBV7-9 to TRBJ2-3; D is uncertain. CDR1 SEHNR and CDR2 FQNEAQ come from the germline V gene (reference sequence). This CDR3 contains 14 residues. Trimming left V 5 bases short and J 3 bases short, with 12 bases between. CDR3 protein: CASSHPPRTDTQYF. The CDR3 bases are TGTGCCAGCAGCCATCCCCCTAGAACAGATACGCAGTATTTT.

This clone occurred many times. J is TRBJ2-5 and V is TRBV7-9; 7 nucleotides line up with TRBD2. The CDR3 loop spans 14 amino acids. Trimming removed 3 bases from V and 4 bases from J; junction bases left unmatched: 5. Germline V gene sequence: CDR1 SEHNR, CDR2 FQNEAQ (reference sequence). The CDR3 DNA sequence: TGTGCCAGCAGCTTTGGACTAGTCCGAGAGACCCAGTACTTC. This sequence encodes CASSFGLVRETQYF. The full variable domain, its missing parts supplied by reference TRBV7-9 and TRBJ2-5, is DTGVSQNPRHKITKRGQNVTFRCDPISEHNRLYWYRQTLGQGPEFLTYFQNEAQLEKSRLLSDRFSAERPKGSFSTLEIQRTEQGDSAMYLCASSFGLVRETQYFGPGTRLLVL.

This clone showed up just once. The chain uses TRBV7-8 and TRBJ2-6; no reliable D call. CDR1 is SGHVS and CDR2 is FQNEAQ in the germline V gene. CDR3 length: 14 residues. V lost 7 bases and J 4 bases, leaving 11 bases between the germline ends. The CDR3 protein is CASTPFTGANVLTF. Here the CDR3 DNA reads TGTGCCAGCACCCCGTTTACCGGGGCCAACGTCCTGACTTTC. Combining the CDR3 with reference TRBV7-8 and TRBJ2-6 gives the whole variable domain GAGVSQSPRYKVAKRGQDVALRCDPISGHVSLFWYQQALGQGPEFLTYFQNEAQLDKSGLPSDRFFAERPEGSVSTLKIQRTQQEDSAVYLCASTPFTGANVLTFGAGSRLTVL.

V gene TRBV28 combines with J gene TRBJ2-7, with 7 bases fitting TRBD2. Trimming at V came to 6 bases and at J to 4 bases, leaving 9 bases not matched to a gene. Germline values: CDR1 MDHEN, CDR2 SYDVKM. The CDR3 spans 14 residues. The CDR3 sequence is CASRKGTMVYEQYF. The CDR3 DNA reads as TGTGCCAGCAGAAAGGGGACTATGGTATACGAGCAGTACTTC.

As regards this clone: The junction differs from germline at one of its ends, possibly a read error. CDR3 sequence reads: CAASNLDRVDNEQFF. In DNA form, the CDR3 reads TGTGCCGCCAGCAACTTAGACAGGGTTGACAATGAGCAGTTCTTC. The chain is built from TRBV15 and TRBJ2-1; 7 positions match TRBD1. From germline, CDR1 is LNHNV and CDR2 YYDKDF (reference sequence). This CDR3 region has 15 residues.

There are a few counts of this clone. The rearrangement uses TRBV6-1 and TRBJ1-2, with D tentatively TRBD1 (5 bases). The CDR3 is 13 residues long. Germline loops: CDR1 MNHNS, CDR2 SASEGT. Trimming cost V 8 bases and J 0 bases, with 10 bases left between them. In nucleotides, the CDR3 is TGTGCCAGCGGGCCGGGGCCTAACTATGGCTACACCTTC. This translates into CASGPGPNYGYTF.

By frequency in the sample, this clone is medium-sized (0.01 to 0.1%). J is TRBJ2-7 and V is TRBV30, with 12 positions matching TRBD2. Trimming at V came to 2 bases and at J to 2 bases, leaving 4 bases not matched to a gene. There are 15 residues in the CDR3. Germline assignment: CDR1 GTSNPN and CDR2 SVGIG (reference sequence). CDR3 residues: CAWSKGLAGPYEQYF. CDR3 nucleotides: TGTGCCTGGAGTAAAGGACTAGCGGGACCCTACGAGCAGTACTTC.